This T cell receptor beta chain stems from a study of blood T cell repertoires in COVID-19. In the study overall: Donors in the United States, Italy and Spain gave samples during acute or convalescent COVID-19. Sources were T cells, B-cell-depleted T cells, or PBMCs; the material itself was cDNA or gDNA.

Per the original methods: Reference gene primer amplification yielded estimated nucleated cell counts. Produced via immunoSEQ multiplex PCR; TCRdb's table is partial and in-frame only. The D gene and trimming were derived from the DNA, and the V and J assignments and clone size from that table. The data show roughly 320,000 clones, over 75% seen once. Germline V CDR1 and CDR2: MGHDK, SYGVNS. V lost 2 bases, J lost 8 bases, and 15 bases lay in between. The length of the CDR3 is 14 residues. Sequenced material: peripheral blood. The clonotype originates from a human donor in a cohort sampled during active COVID-19. The chain links TRBV25-1 to TRBJ1-2; D not resolved. The CDR3 sequence: CASSEGVITGGYTF. The CDR3 nucleotides are TGTGCCAGCAGTGAAGGGGTCATCACGGGGGGCTACACCTTC.